This section outlines one T cell receptor (beta chain) sequence together with its context. The antigen remains unidentified. The source of the sample is a study of cytomegalovirus exposure and HLA in healthy donors. When sampled, the donors appeared nominally healthy, though they likely had unrecorded immune exposures. PCR used 60 Vbeta primers and 13 Jbeta primers. TCRdb's copy holds only in-frame clones and misses some; the assay was immunoSEQ multiplex PCR. Found here are 100,000 or so clones, around 83% of them singletons; the top ten hold 1.2%. Germline CDR1 reads LNHNV; CDR2 reads YYDKDF (reference sequence). With 0 bases removed from V and 4 bases from J, the gap between germline ends came to 5 bases. The CDR3 is 13 residues long. Study-wide points: An Asian-associated ancestry cluster reportedly showed fewer N-insertions than the roughly 670-donor mean in a later analysis. In a later analysis, TCR beta V- and J-gene trimming showed a link to a missense DCLRE1C variant. Certain indistinguishable V segments, among them TRBV6-2 and TRBV6-3, were excluded.

Source material: PBMCs. The rearrangement uses TRBV15 and TRBJ2-3; D gene unclear. The receptor was isolated from a woman aged 18-29 years in good health and CMV-seronegative. Written as DNA, the CDR3 is TGTGCCACCAGCAGAGATGCGGCAGATACGCAGTATTTT. Its protein is CATSRDAADTQYF.